The rows below give T cell receptor beta chains drawn from one sample of a study of T cells after yellow fever vaccination. Via MiXCR, TCRdb re-called the 5' RACE reads, giving one row per CDR3 protein. The sample includes about 74,000 distinct CDR3 sequences, roughly 6.9% seen only once; the top ten take 30% to 45%. The sample here was CD8+ T cells sorted from PBMCs, taken more than 4 days after the first yellow fever vaccination. These receptors all come from a man younger than 30 who received the YFV17D yellow fever vaccine. The conserved cysteine and the conserved F or W are not part of the CDR3 here. Each record gives: clone size, V gene, CDR3 protein. The size of a clone is reported for some rows only, either as once, few or many, or as a class for expanded clones.

few,TRBV11-3,ASSSRGGSGNTIY
many,TRBV7-2,ASSQIGTLGEEQF
many,TRBV4-2,ASSLSRNTEAF
many,TRBV12-3/TRBV12-4,ASSPGPGNEQF
many,TRBV6-2/TRBV6-3,ASSYGEQF
few,TRBV3-1,ASSQDLAGGPPEQF
NA,TRBV1,TSSQLRASGGRTDTQY
NA,TRBV20-1,SARLAGYEQF
NA,TRBV28,ASSPRTKPTGELF
many,TRBV4-1,ASSHLDGGYEQY
many,TRBV12-3/TRBV12-4,ASSLGDIAGANVLT
few,TRBV4-2,ASSQAPDSLANYGYT
few,TRBV27,ASSFRDSTYEQY
many,TRBV4-1,ASTQNERGGNEQF
many,TRBV29-1,SVAGQGIAYEQY
NA,TRBV4-3,ASSPGLAGASTDTQY
few,TRBV21-1,ASSKWEISNQPQH
many,TRBV5-1,ASSLYSGANVLT
NA,TRBV7-9,ASSLGTGQYSNQPQH
NA,TRBV3-1,ATRDGGQGLDEQF
few,TRBV4-1,ASSQLEHRDRSQETQY
NA,TRBV13,ASSPRTGADGYT
few,TRBV7-9,ASSFPGANTGELF
many,TRBV4-3,ASSPTRYNEQF
NA,TRBV27,ASSLDRGGFGDTQY
many,TRBV4-3,ASSQPQWVAGPSYNEQF
many,TRBV11-2,ASSLRYRTPGELF
NA,TRBV11-3,ASSPGLAKFTGELF
many,TRBV27,ASSLGGTDTQY
many,TRBV20-1,SARDSAQGNYGYT
NA,TRBV3-1,ASSPGAIPGLAGLSTDTQY
many,TRBV2,ASSRRSYEQY
NA,TRBV7-9,ASSPSGLAEADTQY
many,TRBV5-5,ASSSDRALYNEQF
medium-sized,TRBV20-1,SAARNTEAF
many,TRBV29-1,SVGHTGELF
few,TRBV5-1,ASSVMDRSNYGYT
many,TRBV7-2,ASSPRRTGRREADTQY
NA,TRBV6-2/TRBV6-3,ASSYNPNPSGSYNEQF
NA,TRBV10-3,AISESWNTGELF
few,TRBV12-3/TRBV12-4,ASSSDRVGELF
many,TRBV4-3,ASSLSRQGRRFDEQF
many,TRBV12-3/TRBV12-4,ASSFLGREAF
NA,TRBV11-2,ASSSTADTQY
few,TRBV5-6,ASSPTSSGANVLT
NA,TRBV6-5,ASSSTGGRYNEQF
many,TRBV6-2/TRBV6-3,ASSYQLSRGKNIQY
many,TRBV20-1,SASLAGATYEQY
many,TRBV5-1,ASSLFGWRNTIY
few,TRBV15,ATNGGAGNTDTQY
NA,TRBV4-2,ASSQGGANGYT
many,TRBV10-3,AIQDRDVTGELF
many,TRBV12-3/TRBV12-4,ASSPTGSSYGYT
few,TRBV5-1,ASSLGVGPPDHEQY
many,TRBV5-1,ASSLGVTENTEAF